Following are 21 T cell receptor beta chains from one sample sequenced in a study of T cells after somatic rescue of genetic block. TCRdb's table, derived via immunoSEQ multiplex PCR, lists solely in-frame clones and lacks some. This sample yields about 8,000 clones, of which over 80% are seen a single time; about 25% belongs to the top ten. Specimen: peripheral blood mononuclear cells (PBMCs). The receptors here all came from a boy younger than 18.

CDR3 DNA sequence: TGTGCCAGCAGCCCCTCGGCGAACACTGAAGCTTTCTTT. Encoded protein: CASSPSANTEAFF. V is TRBV13 and J is TRBJ1-1; no firm D call. V dropped 5 bases and J dropped 1 base, with 8 bases sitting between them. The CDR3 has 13 amino acids. Per the germline V gene, CDR1 is PRHDT and CDR2 is FYEKMQ (reference sequence).

The CDR3 nucleotides read TGTGCCAGCAAAAGACAGGGAGCGGGAGATGTCGACGAGCAGTACTTC. Translated, it gives CASKRQGAGDVDEQYF. The chain is built from TRBV2 and TRBJ2-7; a possible D gene is TRBD2 (8 bases). The CDR3 runs 16 residues. V lost 7 bases and J 5 bases, leaving 24 bases between the germline ends. The germline gives CDR1 SNHLY, CDR2 FYNNEI.

The rearrangement links TRBV5-4 to TRBJ2-1, with 13 bases matching TRBD2. J lost 1 base, V lost 4 bases, and 8 bases had no gene match. CDR1 is SGHNT and CDR2 is YYREEE in the germline V gene (reference sequence). The CDR3 runs to 18 residues. As DNA, the CDR3 is TGTGCCAGCAGCAGGGGACTAGCGGGAATTGGATCCTACAATGAGCAGTTCTTC. Translation: CASSRGLAGIGSYNEQFF. Complete variable domain (other parts from reference TRBV5-4 and TRBJ2-1): ETGVTQSPTHLIKTRGQQVTLRCSSQSGHNTVSWYQQALGQGPQFIFQYYREEENGRGNFPPRFSGLQFPNYSSELNVNALELDDSALYLCASSRGLAGIGSYNEQFFGPGTRLTVL.

J is TRBJ2-7 and V is TRBV7-2; D is possibly TRBD1 or TRBD2 (6 bases each). With 1 base removed from V and 2 bases from J, the gap between germline ends came to 12 bases. Germline V gives CDR1 SGHTA, CDR2 FQGNSA. The CDR3 totals 15 residues. This chain's CDR3 is CASSLVAGQAYEQYF. CDR3 DNA: TGTGCCAGCAGCTTAGTCGCGGGACAAGCCTACGAGCAGTACTTC.

This rearrangement joins TRBV7-2 to TRBJ2-1, with D unresolved. This CDR3 has 14 amino acids. Germline CDR1 is SGHTA and CDR2 is FQGNSA. Trimming shortened V by 2 bases and J by 6 bases, and 11 bases separated the two germline ends. The CDR3 bases are TGTGCCAGCAGCTTACGGCTGTCGGGCAATGAGCAGTTCTTC. Amino acid sequence: CASSLRLSGNEQFF.

The V and J genes are TRBV28 and TRBJ1-1, with D perhaps TRBD1 (5 bases). V was clipped by 3 bases and J by 7 bases, with 15 bases between them. In germline, CDR1 is MDHEN, CDR2 SYDVKM. This CDR3 has 14 amino acids. The CDR3 DNA follows: TGTGCCAGCAGTTTGCCCAGGAGGGGAATTGAAGCTTTCTTT. It encodes CASSLPRRGIEAFF.

This chain uses TRBV11-2 with TRBJ1-1; D call uncertain. CDR3 length equals 13 residues. Per the germline V gene, CDR1 is SGHAT and CDR2 is FQNNGV. V lost 1 base and J lost 3, with 6 bases in between. Here the CDR3 reads CASSLGRYTEAFF. In nucleotides, the CDR3 is TGTGCCAGCAGCTTAGGACGGTACACTGAAGCTTTCTTT.

The rearrangement links TRBV18 to TRBJ2-1; 11 bases are a match to TRBD2. The V gene's germline CDR1 is KGHSH and CDR2 LQKENI. The length of the CDR3 is 16 residues. J was trimmed by 9 bases and V by 0 bases; bases with no gene match: 7. Here the CDR3 DNA reads TGTGCCAGCTCACCACCTAGCGGGGGGGCGTCGGGTGAGCAGTTCTTC. As protein: CASSPPSGGASGEQFF.

The chain recombines TRBV7-2 with TRBJ1-1, with 7 bases matching TRBD1. With V trimmed by 5 bases and J by 0 bases, 9 bases remained unmatched. The CDR3 consists of 16 residues. From germline, CDR1 is SGHTA and CDR2 FQGNSA. The CDR3 loop is CASSPQTGTVNTEAFF. In nucleotides, the CDR3 is TGTGCCAGCAGCCCACAAACCGGGACAGTGAACACTGAAGCTTTCTTT.

This chain links TRBV18 with TRBJ2-2; 7 nucleotides match TRBD1. The CDR3 loop spans 17 amino acids. V gave up 0 bases and J gave up 7 bases; unmatched junction bases: 11. CDR1 and CDR2 (germline): KGHSH, LQKENI. CDR3: CASSPPVRDSRIGELFF. CDR3 nucleotides: TGTGCCAGCTCACCACCCGTCCGGGACAGCCGTATCGGGGAGCTGTTTTTT.

This sequence joins TRBV15 and TRBJ2-7; D might be TRBD1 (6 bases). The CDR3 covers 13 residues. The germline V gene encodes CDR1 LNHNV and CDR2 YYDKDF (reference sequence). Trimming stripped 5 bases from V and 2 bases from J, with 10 bases between. As DNA, the CDR3 is TGTGCCACCAGCTCCGGGGACACCTACGAGCAGTACTTC. The encoded protein is CATSSGDTYEQYF.

This clone turned up a few times. The gene calls are TRBV27 and TRBJ2-1; D is ambiguous. Trimming cost V 8 bases and J 4 bases, with 12 bases left between them. The germline CDR1 and CDR2 sequences are MNHEY and SMNVEV (reference sequence). CDR3 length: 13 amino acids. The chain's CDR3 is CASAASPYNEQFF. The CDR3 nucleotides are TGTGCCAGCGCCGCTTCCCCTTACAATGAGCAGTTCTTC.

This chain connects TRBV5-4 to TRBJ2-1; D is perhaps TRBD2 (7 bases). CDR1 and CDR2 from the germline V gene are SGHNT and YYREEE (reference sequence). Trimming cost V 2 bases and J 8 bases, with 14 bases left between them. This CDR3 has 14 amino acids. CDR3 DNA: TGTGCCAGCAGCTTTTGGGGGGGGGCAGATGAGCAGTTCTTC. Amino acids: CASSFWGGADEQFF.

The gene calls are TRBV11-3 and TRBJ2-2; D might be TRBD1 (6 bases). V was clipped by 3 bases and J by 7 bases, with 18 bases between them. This CDR3 is 16 amino acids long. The germline CDR1 and CDR2 sequences are SGHNT and YENEEA. CDR3 region: CASSFRLQGLGGELFF. The CDR3 nucleotides are TGTGCCAGCAGCTTTCGTCTCCAGGGGTTGGGCGGGGAGCTGTTTTTT.

The chain carries TRBV29-1 and TRBJ1-1; a possible D gene is TRBD1 (6 bases). Trimming pared 7 bases from V and 5 bases from J, leaving 20 bases between. The length of the CDR3 is 14 residues. The germline V gene encodes CDR1 SQVTM and CDR2 ANQGSEA. The CDR3 loop is CSGVYRDWKTEAFF. In DNA form, the CDR3 reads TGCAGCGGGGTGTACAGGGACTGGAAAACTGAAGCTTTCTTT.

The chain couples TRBV7-9 to TRBJ2-3; 10 bases are shared with TRBD2. Per the germline V gene, CDR1 is SEHNR and CDR2 is FQNEAQ (reference sequence). CDR3 length: 19 residues. Unmatched junction bases numbered 14, after V lost 4 bases and J lost 1 base. CDR3 nucleotides: TGTGCCAGCAGCTACCTAGGTAGGACTAGCGGATCTCGCACAGATACGCAGTATTTT. Translated, it gives CASSYLGRTSGSRTDTQYF.

A few counts support this clone. The chain employs TRBV6-1 and TRBJ1-6; D ambiguous. CDR3 length: 13 residues. Deletions cut 1 base from V and 8 bases from J, with 6 bases between. Germline CDR1 and CDR2: MNHNS and SASEGT. The CDR3 nucleotides read TGTGCCAGCAGTGAAGGGATTGATTCACCCCTCCACTTT. This gives the protein CASSEGIDSPLHF.

This chain links TRBV7-9 with TRBJ1-1; D remains ambiguous. V shed 5 bases and J shed 1 base, with 11 bases lying between them. This CDR3 contains 14 residues. CDR1 and CDR2 (germline): SEHNR, FQNEAQ (reference sequence). CDR3 coding DNA: TGTGCCAGCAGCCGCCGGGAGGGGAACACTGAAGCTTTCTTT. This encodes CASSRREGNTEAFF. Drawing the rest from reference TRBV7-9 and TRBJ1-1, the complete variable domain is DTGVSQNPRHKITKRGQNVTFRCDPISEHNRLYWYRQTLGQGPEFLTYFQNEAQLEKSRLLSDRFSAERPKGSFSTLEIQRTEQGDSAMYLCASSRREGNTEAFFGQGTRLTVV.

This chain uses TRBV7-8 with TRBJ1-1; no clear D. Germline V gene data show CDR1 as SGHVS and CDR2 as FQNEAQ. The CDR3 consists of 15 residues. Trimming took 7 bases from V and 1 from J, leaving 16 bases between them. The CDR3 bases are TGTGCCAGCACCCCGCGGGAGCTCTGGAACACTGAAGCTTTCTTT. Protein sequence: CASTPRELWNTEAFF.

This chain connects TRBV7-9 to TRBJ2-2, with D unclear. Germline lookup yields CDR1 SEHNR and CDR2 FQNEAQ (reference sequence). Trimming took 1 base from V and 6 from J, leaving 6 bases between them. The CDR3 has 13 amino acids. DNA for the CDR3: TGTGCCAGCAGCTTAGTTGGTGCCGGGGAGCTGTTTTTT. Amino acids: CASSLVGAGELFF.

This clone has only one observation. The chain carries TRBV7-8 and TRBJ2-7, with 9 bases that match TRBD1. Trimming at V came to 0 bases and at J to 2 bases, leaving 2 bases not matched to a gene. This CDR3 is 15 amino acids long. CDR1 and CDR2 (germline): SGHVS, FQNEAQ. CDR3 protein: CASSLAHRGPYEQYF. The CDR3 nucleotides read TGTGCCAGCAGCTTAGCGCACAGGGGGCCCTACGAGCAGTACTTC.